This is a list of T cell receptor beta chains from one sample in a study of blood T cell repertoires in COVID-19. Measured with immunoSEQ multiplex PCR; TCRdb has only the in-frame clones, and not every one. The repertoire includes some 97,000 clones, approximately 91% of them detected once, and roughly 0.97% sits in the top ten. Material: peripheral blood. These TCRs come from a man aged 55 to 70 with acute or convalescent COVID-19. CDR3s include the opening cysteine and the closing phenylalanine or tryptophan. A D gene is named only where the DNA matches it firmly. Clone size, where shown, is once, few, many, or a class for clones that have expanded.

D: .
J: TRBJ1-6
length: 13
V: TRBV10-3
size: .
DNA: TGTGCCATCAGTGACAGACTGAATTCACCCCTCCACTTT
CDR3: CAISDRLNSPLHF

D: .
J: TRBJ2-7
length: 12
V: TRBV30
size: .
DNA: TGTGCCTGGAGGACAGGACCCTACGAGCAGTACTTC
CDR3: CAWRTGPYEQYF

D: .
J: TRBJ1-2
length: 13
V: TRBV12-5
size: .
DNA: TGTGCTAGTGTCGCCGACAGAAACTATGGCTACACCTTC
CDR3: CASVADRNYGYTF

D: TRBD1
J: TRBJ1-3
length: 14
V: TRBV11-2
size: .
DNA: TGTGCCAGCAGCTTGAGGGGGCCTGGAAACACCATATATTTT
CDR3: CASSLRGPGNTIYF

D: .
J: TRBJ2-1
length: 14
V: TRBV21-1
size: .
DNA: TGTGCCAGCAGCAAAGGTAGCAACGACAATGAGCAGTTCTTC
CDR3: CASSKGSNDNEQFF

D: .
J: TRBJ2-2
length: 13
V: TRBV5-1
size: .
DNA: TGCGCCAGCAGCTTGGTCGGGACCGGGGAGCTGTTTTTT
CDR3: CASSLVGTGELFF

D: .
J: TRBJ2-5
length: 16
V: TRBV6-5
size: .
DNA: TGTGCCAGCAGTTACGGGATAGCGGAATATGTGGAGACCCAGTACTTC
CDR3: CASSYGIAEYVETQYF

D: .
J: TRBJ1-5
length: 11
V: TRBV5-1
size: few
DNA: TGCGCCAGCAACCGGGGGCAGCCCCAGCATTTT
CDR3: CASNRGQPQHF

D: .
J: TRBJ1-4
length: 15
V: TRBV19
size: .
DNA: TGTGCCAGTAGTATCCATGACAGGTACCCTGGAAAACTGTTTTTT
CDR3: CASSIHDRYPGKLFF

D: .
J: TRBJ1-3
length: 14
V: TRBV19
size: .
DNA: TGTGCCAGTAGTACGGGTAACTCTGGAAACACCATATATTTT
CDR3: CASSTGNSGNTIYF

D: .
J: TRBJ2-7
length: 14
V: TRBV11-2
size: .
DNA: TGTGCCAGCAGTCCTGCGGGAAATTCTCGCGAGCAGTACTTC
CDR3: CASSPAGNSREQYF

D: .
J: TRBJ1-5
length: 15
V: TRBV27
size: .
DNA: TGTGCCAGCAGTTTCGGGTTAGGGGTCGGTCAGCCCCAGCATTTT
CDR3: CASSFGLGVGQPQHF

D: .
J: TRBJ1-4
length: 12
V: TRBV30
size: .
DNA: TGTGCCTGGATGTCAGGTGAAGAAAAACTGTTTTTT
CDR3: CAWMSGEEKLFF

D: TRBD1
J: TRBJ1-6
length: 15
V: TRBV28
size: once
DNA: TGTGCCAGCCTTCAGGGGGCAAGCGGATCTCAACCCCTCCACTTT
CDR3: CASLQGASGSQPLHF

D: TRBD2
J: TRBJ2-5
length: 13
V: TRBV6-4
size: .
DNA: TGTGCCAGCAGTGAGCTAGCGGGAGAGACCCAGTACTTC
CDR3: CASSELAGETQYF

D: .
J: TRBJ2-5
length: 14
V: TRBV11-2
size: .
DNA: TGTGCCAGCCGGGGGGGACAGCAGAGAGAGACCCAGTACTTC
CDR3: CASRGGQQRETQYF

D: TRBD1
J: TRBJ1-4
length: 15
V: TRBV18
size: .
DNA: TGTGCCAGCTCACCACCAGGGACAGGGCTTGAAAAACTGTTTTTT
CDR3: CASSPPGTGLEKLFF

D: .
J: TRBJ2-1
length: 14
V: TRBV6-5
size: .
DNA: TGTTCCTCAGCCCGTCGGGAGTCCTACAATGAGCAGTTCTTC
CDR3: CSSARRESYNEQFF

D: TRBD1
J: TRBJ1-1
length: 14
V: TRBV9
size: .
DNA: TGTGCCAGCAGCGTAGCTACTACAGGGGATAGGGCTTTCTTT
CDR3: CASSVATTGDRAFF

D: .
J: TRBJ2-7
length: 16
V: TRBV4-1
size: .
DNA: TGCGCCAGCAGCCAAGCATCCGCGGGAAGGCGAGCCGAGCAGTACTTC
CDR3: CASSQASAGRRAEQYF

D: TRBD2
J: TRBJ2-1
length: 15
V: TRBV11-2
size: .
DNA: TGTGCCAGCAGCCCCGAGGGGACTAGCTACAATGAGCAGTTCTTC
CDR3: CASSPEGTSYNEQFF

D: .
J: TRBJ1-2
length: 15
V: TRBV7-9
size: once
DNA: TGTGCCAGCACCTACGCCGGGAGACCTAACTATGGCTACACCTTC
CDR3: CASTYAGRPNYGYTF

D: TRBD1
J: TRBJ1-6
length: 16
V: TRBV9
size: .
DNA: TGTGCCAGCAGCCCGGGACAGAGCTCCTATAATTCACCCCTCCACTTT
CDR3: CASSPGQSSYNSPLHF

D: .
J: TRBJ1-5
length: 13
V: TRBV19
size: .
DNA: TGTGCCAGTAGTAACGGTCGAAATCAGCCCCAGCATTTT
CDR3: CASSNGRNQPQHF

D: TRBD2
J: TRBJ2-1
length: 15
V: TRBV5-1
size: .
DNA: TGCGCCAGCAGCGGAGGACTAGGCTTGTCCAATGAGCAGTTCTTC
CDR3: CASSGGLGLSNEQFF

D: .
J: TRBJ1-2
length: 14
V: TRBV27
size: .
DNA: TGTGCCAGCAGTTTAGGGGGGGCCAACTATGGCTACACCTTC
CDR3: CASSLGGANYGYTF

D: TRBD1
J: TRBJ1-2
length: 14
V: TRBV2
size: .
DNA: TGTGCCAGCAGGGACAGGACTGCTAACTATGGCTACACCTTC
CDR3: CASRDRTANYGYTF

D: .
J: TRBJ1-4
length: 14
V: TRBV15
size: .
DNA: TGTGCCACCAGCAGAGGGGGCGCGGGGGGAAAACTGTTTTTT
CDR3: CATSRGGAGGKLFF

D: .
J: TRBJ1-1
length: 15
V: TRBV5-1
size: .
DNA: TGCGCCAGCAGCTTGGCCGGGGGGCGTGGCACTGAAGCTTTCTTT
CDR3: CASSLAGGRGTEAFF

D: TRBD1
J: TRBJ1-2
length: 14
V: TRBV11-3
size: .
DNA: TGTGCCAGCAGTGGGGGCAGGGGGTCCGGTGGCTACACCTTC
CDR3: CASSGGRGSGGYTF

D: TRBD1
J: TRBJ1-6
length: 15
V: TRBV27
size: once
DNA: TGTGCCAGCAGTGTAGAGACAGGGGTATTTTCACCCCTCCACTTT
CDR3: CASSVETGVFSPLHF

D: .
J: TRBJ2-3
length: 14
V: TRBV10-3
size: .
DNA: TGTGCCATCAGTGATTTGGAGGGCCCAGATACGCAGTATTTT
CDR3: CAISDLEGPDTQYF

D: .
J: TRBJ1-5
length: 17
V: TRBV30
size: once
DNA: TGTGCCTGGAGTGTTCCCAGGGAGGGATTAGCAAATCAGCCCCAGCATTTT
CDR3: CAWSVPREGLANQPQHF

D: TRBD1
J: TRBJ1-2
length: 13
V: TRBV7-9
size: .
DNA: TGTGCCAGCAGCTTTGACAGGGATCATGGCTACACCTTC
CDR3: CASSFDRDHGYTF

D: .
J: TRBJ1-2
length: 18
V: TRBV12-5
size: .
DNA: TGTGCTAGTGGTTTGGTACTAGTCCCCCGATTAATTAACTATGGCTACACCTTC
CDR3: CASGLVLVPRLINYGYTF

D: .
J: TRBJ2-1
length: 16
V: TRBV24-1
size: .
DNA: TGTGCCACCAGTGGATTTGCGCAGGGGACCTACAATGAGCAGTTCTTC
CDR3: CATSGFAQGTYNEQFF

D: .
J: TRBJ1-5
length: 13
V: TRBV12-3/TRBV12-4
size: .
DNA: TGTGCCAGCAGTTCCGCGGGGGATCAGCCCCAGCATTTT
CDR3: CASSSAGDQPQHF